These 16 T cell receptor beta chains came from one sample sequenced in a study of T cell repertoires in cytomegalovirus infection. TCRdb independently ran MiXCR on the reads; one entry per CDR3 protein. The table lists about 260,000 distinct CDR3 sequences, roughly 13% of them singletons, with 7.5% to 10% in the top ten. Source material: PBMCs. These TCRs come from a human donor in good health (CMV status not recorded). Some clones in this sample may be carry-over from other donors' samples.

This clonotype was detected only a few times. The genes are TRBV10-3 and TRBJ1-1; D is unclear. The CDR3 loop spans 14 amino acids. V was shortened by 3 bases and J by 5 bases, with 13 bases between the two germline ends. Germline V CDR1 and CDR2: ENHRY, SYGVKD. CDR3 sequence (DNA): TGTGCCATCAGTGAAGTGAAGTCCCTAACTGAAGCTTTCTTT. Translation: CAISEVKSLTEAFF.

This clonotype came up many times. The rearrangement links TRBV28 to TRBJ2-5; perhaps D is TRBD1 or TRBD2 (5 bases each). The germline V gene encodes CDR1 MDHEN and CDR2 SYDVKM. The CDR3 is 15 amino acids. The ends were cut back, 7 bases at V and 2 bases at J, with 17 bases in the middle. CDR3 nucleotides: TGTGCCAGCACCTATAGAGGGGAGCGTCAAGAGACCCAGTACTTC. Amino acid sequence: CASTYRGERQETQYF.

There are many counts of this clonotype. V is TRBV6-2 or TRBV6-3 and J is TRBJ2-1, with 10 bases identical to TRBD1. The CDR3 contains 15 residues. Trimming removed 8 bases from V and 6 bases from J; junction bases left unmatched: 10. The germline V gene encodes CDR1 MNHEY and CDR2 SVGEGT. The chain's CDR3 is CASGNRDRGVNEQFF. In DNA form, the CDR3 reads TGTGCCAGCGGAAATCGGGACAGGGGTGTCAATGAGCAGTTCTTC.

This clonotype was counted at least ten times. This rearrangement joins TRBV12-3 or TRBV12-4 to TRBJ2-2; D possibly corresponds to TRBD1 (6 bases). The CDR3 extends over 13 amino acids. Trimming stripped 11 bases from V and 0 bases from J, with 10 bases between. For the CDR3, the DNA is TGTGCCTTTGGGACAACGAACACCGGGGAGCTGTTTTTT. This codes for CAFGTTNTGELFF.

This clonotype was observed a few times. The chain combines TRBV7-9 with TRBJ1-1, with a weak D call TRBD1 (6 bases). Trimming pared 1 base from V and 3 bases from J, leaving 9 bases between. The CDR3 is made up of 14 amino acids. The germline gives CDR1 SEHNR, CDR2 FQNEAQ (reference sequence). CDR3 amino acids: CASSLEGGDTEAFF. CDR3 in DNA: TGTGCCAGCAGCTTAGAAGGGGGAGACACTGAAGCTTTCTTT.

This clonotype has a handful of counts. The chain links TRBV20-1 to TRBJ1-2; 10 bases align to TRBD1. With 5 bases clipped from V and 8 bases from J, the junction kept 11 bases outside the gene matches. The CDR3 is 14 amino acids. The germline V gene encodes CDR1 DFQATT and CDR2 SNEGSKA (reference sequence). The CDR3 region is CSARRQGASWGYTF. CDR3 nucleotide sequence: TGCAGTGCTCGAAGACAGGGGGCCTCCTGGGGCTACACCTTC.

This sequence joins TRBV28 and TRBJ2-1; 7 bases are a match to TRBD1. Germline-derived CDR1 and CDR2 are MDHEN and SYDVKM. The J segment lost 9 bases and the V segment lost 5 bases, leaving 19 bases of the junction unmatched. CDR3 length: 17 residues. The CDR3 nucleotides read TGTGCCAGCAGTCTAGGTCGGGTTCTGACAGGGCGAGGTGAGCAGTTCTTC. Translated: CASSLGRVLTGRGEQFF.

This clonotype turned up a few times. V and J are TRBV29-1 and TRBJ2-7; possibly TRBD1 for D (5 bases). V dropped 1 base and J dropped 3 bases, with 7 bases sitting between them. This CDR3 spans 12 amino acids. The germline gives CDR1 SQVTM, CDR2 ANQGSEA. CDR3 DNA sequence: TGCAGCGTTGAAGTACAGGTCTACGAGCAGTACTTC. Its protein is CSVEVQVYEQYF.

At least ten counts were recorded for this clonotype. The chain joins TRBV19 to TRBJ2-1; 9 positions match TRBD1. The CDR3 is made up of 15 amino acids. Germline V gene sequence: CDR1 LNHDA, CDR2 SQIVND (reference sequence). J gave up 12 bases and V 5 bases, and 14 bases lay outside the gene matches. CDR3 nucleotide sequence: TGTGCCAGTAGTCCAAATCCGGGACAGGGTTCGCGGCAGTTCTTC. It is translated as CASSPNPGQGSRQFF.

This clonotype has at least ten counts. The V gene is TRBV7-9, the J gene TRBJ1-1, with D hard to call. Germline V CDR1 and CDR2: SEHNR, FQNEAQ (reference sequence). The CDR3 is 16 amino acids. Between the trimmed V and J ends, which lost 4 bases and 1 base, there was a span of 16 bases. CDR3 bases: TGTGCCAGCAGCTCCCCCGGCGGGGTAAGGAACACTGAAGCTTTCTTT. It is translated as CASSSPGGVRNTEAFF.

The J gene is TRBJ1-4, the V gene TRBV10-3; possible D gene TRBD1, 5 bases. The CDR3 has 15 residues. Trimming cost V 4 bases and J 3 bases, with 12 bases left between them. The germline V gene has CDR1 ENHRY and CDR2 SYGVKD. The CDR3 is CAISAGTSSNEKLFF. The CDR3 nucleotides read TGTGCCATCAGTGCCGGGACGTCTTCTAATGAAAAACTGTTTTTT.

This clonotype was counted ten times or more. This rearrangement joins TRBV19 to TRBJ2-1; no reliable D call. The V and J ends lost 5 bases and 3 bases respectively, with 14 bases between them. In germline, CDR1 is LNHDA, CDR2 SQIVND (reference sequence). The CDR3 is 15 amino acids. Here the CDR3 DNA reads TGTGCCAGTAGTTTCGGGCAGACAAGCTACAATGAGCAGTTCTTC. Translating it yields CASSFGQTSYNEQFF.

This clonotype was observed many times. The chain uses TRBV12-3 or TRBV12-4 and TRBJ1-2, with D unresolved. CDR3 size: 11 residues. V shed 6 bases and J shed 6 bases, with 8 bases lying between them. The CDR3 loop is CASSLKDGYTF. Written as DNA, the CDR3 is TGTGCCAGCAGCCTTAAAGATGGCTACACCTTC.

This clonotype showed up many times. CDR3 nucleotides: TGTGCCAGCAGCTCGAGAGGGGGATGGACCCAGTACTTC. Translation gives CASSSRGGWTQYF. The chain uses TRBV7-2 and TRBJ2-5; maybe TRBD1 (6 bases). This CDR3 is 13 amino acids long. Germline loops: CDR1 SGHTA, CDR2 FQGNSA. V lost 4 bases and J lost 7, with 13 bases in between.

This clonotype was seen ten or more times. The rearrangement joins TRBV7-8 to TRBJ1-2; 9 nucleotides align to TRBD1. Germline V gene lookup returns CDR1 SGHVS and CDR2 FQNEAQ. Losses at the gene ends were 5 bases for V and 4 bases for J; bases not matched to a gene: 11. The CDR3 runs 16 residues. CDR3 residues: CASSTSGTGRSYGYTF. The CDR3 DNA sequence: TGTGCCAGCAGCACCTCCGGGACAGGGCGAAGCTATGGCTACACCTTC.

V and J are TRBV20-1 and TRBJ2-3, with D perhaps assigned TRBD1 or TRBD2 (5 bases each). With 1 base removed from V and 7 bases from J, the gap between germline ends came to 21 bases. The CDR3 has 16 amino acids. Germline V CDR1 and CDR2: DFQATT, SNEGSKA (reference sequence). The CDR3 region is CSARAPGPYGPNTQYF. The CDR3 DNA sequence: TGCAGTGCTAGAGCCCCGGGACCTTACGGCCCCAATACGCAGTATTTT.